Following are 21 T cell receptor beta chains from one sample sequenced in a study of OX40 agonist ivuxolimab in advanced cancers. Here immunoSEQ multiplex PCR was the method, and the copy in TCRdb shows in-frame clones only, minus some. The sample consists of roughly 80,000 clones, roughly 82% of them appearing once. Here the sequenced sample was CD4+ or CD8+ T cells sorted from blood, taken in a trial of the OX40 agonist ivuxolimab. The receptor source for this set is an adult with an advanced solid tumor such as melanoma, head and neck, liver or kidney cancer.

This clone was recorded once. The chain has TRBV27 and TRBJ2-3; D is possibly TRBD2 (5 bases). CDR3 size: 15 residues. CDR1 and CDR2 from the germline V gene are MNHEY and SMNVEV (reference sequence). Trimming left V 8 bases short and J 0 bases short, with 15 bases between. This CDR3 is CASYSRLASTDTQYF. CDR3 bases: TGTGCCAGCTACTCTAGGCTAGCAAGCACAGATACGCAGTATTTT.

The chain uses TRBV18 and TRBJ1-5, with TRBD1 identical over 7 bases. The CDR3 sequence is 14 residues long. The germline gives CDR1 KGHSH, CDR2 LQKENI. V dropped 6 bases and J dropped 2; count of bases not matched to a gene: 4. The CDR3 region is CASSPTGRNQPQHF. CDR3 DNA: TGTGCCAGCTCGCCGACAGGGCGCAATCAGCCCCAGCATTTT.

This clone was seen a handful of times. The chain has TRBV29-1 and TRBJ2-3, with 13 bases identical to TRBD2. The CDR3 covers 18 residues. Germline CDR1 and CDR2: SQVTM and ANQGSEA. Losses at the gene ends were 4 bases for V and 0 bases for J; bases not matched to a gene: 10. This chain's CDR3 is CSVVELAGGIRSTDTQYF. CDR3 coding DNA: TGCAGCGTTGTGGAACTAGCGGGGGGGATTAGGAGCACAGATACGCAGTATTTT.

The chain combines TRBV2 with TRBJ1-5; D is unresolved. The CDR3 length is 12 residues. The V gene lost 9 bases and the J gene lost 2 bases, with 8 bases spanning the gap. Germline CDR1 and CDR2: SNHLY and FYNNEI. CDR3 residues: CASRAGNQPQHF. In nucleotides, the CDR3 is TGTGCCAGTAGGGCCGGCAATCAGCCCCAGCATTTT.

The chain employs TRBV10-3 and TRBJ1-1; possibly TRBD1 for D (6 bases). V was clipped by 4 bases and J by 7 bases, with 10 bases between them. Germline CDR1 reads ENHRY; CDR2 reads SYGVKD. The CDR3 spans 12 residues. The CDR3 loop is CAISGRGDEAFF. The CDR3, as DNA: TGTGCCATCAGTGGCAGGGGAGATGAAGCTTTCTTT.

The chain links TRBV5-1 to TRBJ1-4; D might be TRBD1 (6 bases). The CDR3 spans 14 residues. Per the germline V gene, CDR1 is SGHRS and CDR2 is YFSETQ. Deletions cut 4 bases from V and 7 bases from J, with 14 bases between. The CDR3 DNA sequence: TGCGCCAGCAGCCCGCGGGAGGGGGGTGAAAAACTGTTTTTT. This translates into CASSPREGGEKLFF.

This clone was counted once. One end of the junction is discordant with germline, which a read error may explain. The chain carries TRBV6-5 and TRBJ2-7, with D perhaps matching TRBD1 (6 bases). Germline V gene sequence: CDR1 MNHEY, CDR2 SVGAGI. The CDR3 length is 15 residues. The CDR3 here is CAGSYAQGSSYEQYF. The CDR3 DNA reads as TGTGCCGGCAGTTACGCTCAGGGGAGCTCCTACGAGCAGTACTTC.

This clone came up a few times. V usage is TRBV7-2 and J usage is TRBJ2-4; TRBD1 might be the D (5 bases). Germline V CDR1 and CDR2: SGHTA, FQGNSA. V was trimmed by 4 bases and J by 0 bases, leaving 19 bases between them. This CDR3 spans 18 amino acids. The CDR3 sequence: CASSSGSVTPLAKNIQYF. The CDR3 DNA reads TGTGCCAGCAGCTCAGGGTCCGTAACCCCTCTAGCCAAAAACATTCAGTACTTC.

This chain connects TRBV10-1 to TRBJ2-3; no firm D call. The germline CDR1 and CDR2 sequences are WNHNN and SYGVQD (reference sequence). V dropped 3 bases and J dropped 2 bases, with 3 bases sitting between them. This CDR3 region has 12 residues. CDR3: CASSDYTDTQYF. CDR3 sequence (DNA): TGCGCCAGCAGTGACTACACAGATACGCAGTATTTT.

This clone was counted only a few times. Other DNA sequences in this sample translate to the same CDR3. The gene calls are TRBV27 and TRBJ1-2; D may be TRBD1 (5 bases). The CDR3 contains 13 residues. The V end was cut by 3 bases, the J end by 7 bases, with 12 bases between. CDR1 is MNHEY and CDR2 is SMNVEV in the germline V gene (reference sequence). The CDR3 DNA is TGTGCCAGCAGTTTTGGAGGGGTAGGTGGCTACACCTTC. Translating gives CASSFGGVGGYTF.

This clone was counted only a few times. The V gene is TRBV14, the J gene TRBJ2-7; no clear D gene. The CDR3 extends over 13 amino acids. V lost 4 bases to trimming and J lost 5 bases, with 12 bases between them. Germline assignment: CDR1 SGHDN and CDR2 FVKESK. The CDR3 protein is CASSLNLYHEQYF. For the CDR3, the DNA is TGTGCCAGCAGCCTTAATCTTTACCACGAGCAGTACTTC.

This clone showed up just once. The J gene is TRBJ1-2, the V gene TRBV18, with 10 positions matching TRBD1. J was trimmed by 2 bases and V by 2 bases; bases with no gene match: 8. This CDR3 has 17 residues. CDR1 is KGHSH, CDR2 LQKENI, per germline. CDR3 sequence (DNA): TGTGCCAGCTCACCAAGGGACAGGGGCTCTGTAAACTATGGCTACACCTTC. Translated: CASSPRDRGSVNYGYTF.

The rearrangement joins TRBV27 to TRBJ2-7, with D possibly being TRBD2 (5 bases). Germline values: CDR1 MNHEY, CDR2 SMNVEV (reference sequence). The V and J ends lost 7 bases and 0 bases respectively, with 10 bases between them. The CDR3 covers 13 residues. The CDR3 nucleotides are TGTGCCAGCAATAAAGGGAGCTCCTACGAGCAGTACTTC. The encoded protein is CASNKGSSYEQYF.

This rearrangement joins TRBV9 to TRBJ2-2, with TRBD1 identical over 7 bases. Trimming at V came to 0 bases and at J to 1 base, leaving 6 bases not matched to a gene. CDR1 SGDLS and CDR2 YYNGEE come from the germline V gene. The CDR3 runs 17 residues. CDR3 region: CASSVATGALNTGELFF. The CDR3 bases are TGTGCCAGCAGCGTAGCTACAGGGGCCCTGAACACCGGGGAGCTGTTTTTT.

The chain employs TRBV6-5 and TRBJ1-5; D uncertain. This CDR3 region has 13 residues. V was pared by 8 bases and J by 0 bases, with 8 bases between. CDR1 and CDR2 from the germline V gene are MNHEY and SVGAGI. CDR3 amino acids: CASGEVSNQPQHF. The CDR3 DNA sequence: TGTGCCAGCGGGGAGGTTAGCAATCAGCCCCAGCATTTT.

The chain links TRBV2 to TRBJ2-1; TRBD2 matches 9 bases. CDR1 and CDR2 (germline): SNHLY, FYNNEI. The CDR3 runs to 14 residues. The V and J ends lost 7 bases and 6 bases, in that order; junction bases with no gene match: 7. The CDR3 sequence is CASNLAGGRNEQFF. The CDR3 DNA sequence: TGTGCCAGCAATCTGGCGGGGGGGCGCAATGAGCAGTTCTTC.

The chain is built from TRBV11-2 and TRBJ2-7; D is unresolved. CDR1 is SGHAT and CDR2 is FQNNGV in the germline V gene. CDR3 length: 12 residues. The V end lost 5 bases, the J end lost 5 bases, and 10 bases lay between the germline ends. The CDR3 sequence: CASSLGRDEQYF. The CDR3 region has the DNA TGTGCCAGCAGCCTCGGTAGGGACGAGCAGTACTTC.

This chain joins TRBV19 and TRBJ1-6, with TRBD1 identical over 9 bases. Germline V gene sequence: CDR1 LNHDA, CDR2 SQIVND (reference sequence). V gave up 4 bases and J gave up 4 bases; unmatched junction bases: 11. The CDR3 contains 18 residues. CDR3 bases: TGTGCCAGTAGTAAGAGGATCGACAGGGGGTTTTATAATTCACCCCTCCACTTT. It specifies CASSKRIDRGFYNSPLHF.

The chain employs TRBV13 and TRBJ1-1, with unresolved D. CDR3 length: 16 amino acids. The germline CDR1 and CDR2 sequences are PRHDT and FYEKMQ (reference sequence). The V end was cut by 2 bases, the J end by 4 bases, with 17 bases between. The chain's CDR3 is CASSLRPLGRSTEAFF. Here the CDR3 DNA reads TGTGCCAGCAGCTTACGTCCCTTGGGGAGGTCCACTGAAGCTTTCTTT. Based on the CDR3 plus reference TRBV13 and TRBJ1-1, the full variable domain is AAGVIQSPRHLIKEKRETATLKCYPIPRHDTVYWYQQGPGQDPQFLISFYEKMQSDKGSIPDRFSAQQFSDYHSELNMSSLELGDSALYFCASSLRPLGRSTEAFFGQGTRLTVV.

The V and J genes are TRBV2 and TRBJ1-1, with D possibly matching TRBD1 (5 bases). The germline V gene has CDR1 SNHLY and CDR2 FYNNEI. The germline V and J ends were trimmed by 2 bases and 5 bases, with 15 bases remaining between them. This CDR3 has 15 residues. The CDR3 sequence: CASSEPGGPGTEAFF. The CDR3 nucleotides read TGTGCCAGCAGTGAACCGGGAGGCCCAGGGACTGAAGCTTTCTTT.

J is TRBJ1-5 and V is TRBV18; 8 bases line up with TRBD1. Losses at the gene ends were 3 bases for V and 6 bases for J; bases not matched to a gene: 7. CDR1 KGHSH and CDR2 LQKENI come from the germline V gene. The CDR3 is made up of 15 amino acids. CDR3 region: CASSPQGAEGQPQHF. The CDR3 DNA reads TGTGCCAGCTCACCTCAGGGGGCTGAGGGTCAGCCCCAGCATTTT.